This T cell receptor (beta chain) was sequenced in a study of neurological immune-mediated disorders. Sequencing runs each generated in excess of 160 million TCR-beta sequences derived from 15-18 subjects. TCRdb fed the 5' RACE reads into MiXCR, producing one record per CDR3 protein. Seen here are 25,000 to 35,000 distinct CDR3 sequences, 5.5% to 6% observed once, and the top ten hold about 2.1%. The study used blood bank volunteers in Maryland, USA, as healthy controls. Germline values: CDR1 LGHDT, CDR2 YNNKEL (reference sequence). The CDR3 is 18 residues long. V lost 0 bases and J lost 5; bases outside the gene matches: 12. The table lists this clonotype with many counts.

The gene calls are TRBV3-1 and TRBJ2-5, with 10 positions matching TRBD2. This sequence was found in a woman between 45 and 65 years old in good health. Sequences were obtained from CD4+ T cells from blood. CDR3: CASSQDFLAGDVVETQYF. CDR3 nucleotides: TGTGCCAGCAGCCAAGATTTTCTAGCGGGAGATGTCGTGGAGACCCAGTACTTC.